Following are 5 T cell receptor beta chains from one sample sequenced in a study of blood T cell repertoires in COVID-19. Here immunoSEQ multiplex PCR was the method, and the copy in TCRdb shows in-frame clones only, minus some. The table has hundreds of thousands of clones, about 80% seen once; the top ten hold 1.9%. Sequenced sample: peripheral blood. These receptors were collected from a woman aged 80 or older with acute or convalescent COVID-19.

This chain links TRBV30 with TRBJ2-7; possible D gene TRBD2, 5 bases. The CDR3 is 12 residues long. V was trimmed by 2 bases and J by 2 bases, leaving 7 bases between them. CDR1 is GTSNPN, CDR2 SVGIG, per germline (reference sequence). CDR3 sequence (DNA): TGTGCCTGGAGTCGGGGAACCTACGAGCAGTACTTC. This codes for CAWSRGTYEQYF.

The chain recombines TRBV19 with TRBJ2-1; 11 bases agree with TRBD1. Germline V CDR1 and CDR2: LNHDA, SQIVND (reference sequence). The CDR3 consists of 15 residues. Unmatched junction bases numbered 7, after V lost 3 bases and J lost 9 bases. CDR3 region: CASSIARTGGTEQFF. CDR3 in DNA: TGTGCCAGTAGTATTGCTAGGACAGGGGGCACTGAGCAGTTCTTC.

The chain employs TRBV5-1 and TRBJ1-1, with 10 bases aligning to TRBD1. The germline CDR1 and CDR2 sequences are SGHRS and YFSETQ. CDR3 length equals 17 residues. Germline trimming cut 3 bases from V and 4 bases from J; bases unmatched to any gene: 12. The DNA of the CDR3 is TGCGCCAGCAGCTGGGGACGACAGGGGGCTGGTGGCACTGAAGCTTTCTTT. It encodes CASSWGRQGAGGTEAFF. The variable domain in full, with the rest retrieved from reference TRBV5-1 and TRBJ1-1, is KAGVTQTPRYLIKTRGQQVTLSCSPISGHRSVSWYQQTPGQGLQFLFEYFSETQRNKGNFPGRFSGRQFSNSRSEMNVSTLELGDSALYLCASSWGRQGAGGTEAFFGQGTRLTVV.

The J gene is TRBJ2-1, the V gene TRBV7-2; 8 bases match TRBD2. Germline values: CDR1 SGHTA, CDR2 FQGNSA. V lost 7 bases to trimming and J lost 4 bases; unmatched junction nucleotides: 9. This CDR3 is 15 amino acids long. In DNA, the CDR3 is TGTGCCAGCATCCCTCGTAGCGGGACATACAATGAGCAGTTCTTC. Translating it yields CASIPRSGTYNEQFF.

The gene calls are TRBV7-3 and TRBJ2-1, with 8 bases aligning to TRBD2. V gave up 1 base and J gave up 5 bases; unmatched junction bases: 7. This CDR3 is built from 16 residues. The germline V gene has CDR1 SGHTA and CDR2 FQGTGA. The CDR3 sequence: CASSLRGGGTDNEQFF. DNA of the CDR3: TGTGCCAGCAGCTTAAGAGGCGGGGGGACGGACAATGAGCAGTTCTTC.